The sequence of this T cell receptor beta chain was determined in a study of blood T cell repertoires in COVID-19. The table came from immunoSEQ multiplex PCR; TCRdb's copy has only in-frame clones and leaves some out. This table has more than 120,000 clones, approximately 89% appearing once. Germline values: CDR1 SGHNT, CDR2 YYREEE (reference sequence). The CDR3 consists of 15 residues. With V trimmed by 2 bases and J by 7 bases, 5 bases remained unmatched. Sequences were obtained from peripheral blood. This chain connects TRBV5-4 to TRBJ2-1; 11 bases line up with TRBD2. This clonotype was obtained from a human donor in a cohort sampled during active COVID-19. The CDR3: CASSFGLAGGNEQFF. The CDR3 DNA reads as TGTGCCAGCAGCTTCGGACTAGCGGGTGGGAATGAGCAGTTCTTC.